This TCR beta chain was recovered during a study of T cell responses to AZD1222 COVID-19 vaccine. This CDR3 spans 16 amino acids. The ends lost 5 bases at V and 6 bases at J; junction bases unmatched: 15. Germline values: CDR1 SGHTA, CDR2 FQGNSA. Using immunoSEQ multiplex PCR, the repertoire was profiled, and TCRdb retains in-frame clones only, with some absent. The sample lists approximately 110,000 clones, around nine tenths seen once, with approximately 4.8% in the top ten. This clone was recorded a few times. The TCR originated in an adult in good health. The sample consisted of peripheral blood, taken on day 0 of AZD1222 vaccination. The rearrangement joins TRBV7-2 to TRBJ2-7; 8 positions match TRBD1. The CDR3 DNA follows: TGTGCCAGCAGCCCCCGATGGCAGGGGGCGTGGGGCGAGCAGTACTTC. Its translation: CASSPRWQGAWGEQYF.